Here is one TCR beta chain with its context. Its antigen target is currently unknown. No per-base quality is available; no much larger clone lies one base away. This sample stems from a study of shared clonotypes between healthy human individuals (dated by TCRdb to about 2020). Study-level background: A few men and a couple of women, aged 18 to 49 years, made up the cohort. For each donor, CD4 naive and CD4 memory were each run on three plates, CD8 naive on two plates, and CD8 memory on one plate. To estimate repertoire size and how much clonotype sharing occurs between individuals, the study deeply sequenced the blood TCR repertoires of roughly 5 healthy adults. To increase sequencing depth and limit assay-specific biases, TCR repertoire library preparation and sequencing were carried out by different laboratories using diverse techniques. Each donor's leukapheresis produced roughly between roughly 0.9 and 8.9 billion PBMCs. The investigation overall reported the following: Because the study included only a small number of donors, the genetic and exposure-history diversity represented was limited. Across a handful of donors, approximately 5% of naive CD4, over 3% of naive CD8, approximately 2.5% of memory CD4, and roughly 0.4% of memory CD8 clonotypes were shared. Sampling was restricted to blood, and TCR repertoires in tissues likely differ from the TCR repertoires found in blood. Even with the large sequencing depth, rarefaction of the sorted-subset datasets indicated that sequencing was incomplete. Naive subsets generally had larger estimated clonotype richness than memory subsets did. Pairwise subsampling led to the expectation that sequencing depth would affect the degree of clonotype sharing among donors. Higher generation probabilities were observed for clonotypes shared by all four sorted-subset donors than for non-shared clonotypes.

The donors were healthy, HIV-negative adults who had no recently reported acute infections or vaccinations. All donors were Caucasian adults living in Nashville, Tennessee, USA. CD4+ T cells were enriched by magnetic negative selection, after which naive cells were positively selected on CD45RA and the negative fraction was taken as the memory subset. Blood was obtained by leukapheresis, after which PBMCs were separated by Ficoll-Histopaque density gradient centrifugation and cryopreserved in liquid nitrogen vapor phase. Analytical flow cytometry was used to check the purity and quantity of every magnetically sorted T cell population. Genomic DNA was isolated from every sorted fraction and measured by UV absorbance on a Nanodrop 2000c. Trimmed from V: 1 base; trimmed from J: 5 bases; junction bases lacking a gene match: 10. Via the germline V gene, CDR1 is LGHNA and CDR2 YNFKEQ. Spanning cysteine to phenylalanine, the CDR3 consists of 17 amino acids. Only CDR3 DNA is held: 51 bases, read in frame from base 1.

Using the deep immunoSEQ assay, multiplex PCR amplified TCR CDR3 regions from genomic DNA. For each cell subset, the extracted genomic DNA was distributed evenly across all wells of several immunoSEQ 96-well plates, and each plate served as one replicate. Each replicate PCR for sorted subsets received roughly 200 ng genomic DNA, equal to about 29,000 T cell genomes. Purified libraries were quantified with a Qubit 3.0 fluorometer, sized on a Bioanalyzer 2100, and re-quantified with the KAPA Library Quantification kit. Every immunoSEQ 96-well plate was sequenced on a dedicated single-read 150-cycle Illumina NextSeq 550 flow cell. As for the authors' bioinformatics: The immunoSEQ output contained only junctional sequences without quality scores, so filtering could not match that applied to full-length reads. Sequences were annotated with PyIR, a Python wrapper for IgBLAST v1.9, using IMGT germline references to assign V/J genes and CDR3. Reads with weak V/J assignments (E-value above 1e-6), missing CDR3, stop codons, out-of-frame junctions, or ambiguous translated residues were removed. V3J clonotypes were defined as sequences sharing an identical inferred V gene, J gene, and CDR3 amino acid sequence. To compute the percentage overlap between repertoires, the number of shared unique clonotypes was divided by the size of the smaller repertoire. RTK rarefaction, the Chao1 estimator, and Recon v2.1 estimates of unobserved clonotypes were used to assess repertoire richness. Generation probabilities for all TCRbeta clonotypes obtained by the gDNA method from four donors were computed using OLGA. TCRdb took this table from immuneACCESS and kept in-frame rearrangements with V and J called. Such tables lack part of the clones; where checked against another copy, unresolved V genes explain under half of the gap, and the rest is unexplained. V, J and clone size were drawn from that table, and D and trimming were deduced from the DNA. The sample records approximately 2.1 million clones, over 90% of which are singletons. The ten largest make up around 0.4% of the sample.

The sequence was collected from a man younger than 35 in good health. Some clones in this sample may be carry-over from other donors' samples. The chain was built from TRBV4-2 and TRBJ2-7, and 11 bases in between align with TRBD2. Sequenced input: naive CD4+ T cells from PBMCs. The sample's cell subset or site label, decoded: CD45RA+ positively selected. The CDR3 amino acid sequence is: CASSQGRGLAGGDEQYF. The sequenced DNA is TGTGCCAGCAGCCAAGGGCGGGGTCTAGCGGGAGGCGACGAGCAGTACTTC.